This is a list of T cell receptor beta chains from one sample in a study of blood T cells in healthy people across ages. Each CDR3 protein is one row after TCRdb ran MiXCR on the 5' RACE reads. The table lists roughly 1,100,000 distinct CDR3 sequences, about 23% of them singletons. The same sample was also studied in work on T cells of mothers and their children.

Sequenced sample: blood. These TCRs come from a girl aged 2-10 years in good health. The CDR3 runs from the conserved cysteine through the conserved F or W. A D gene is named only where the DNA matches it firmly. Some rows mark clone size as missing; the rest say once, few, many or name a class of expanded clone.

CDR3 DNA	CDR3 protein	V gene	J gene	D gene	clone size
TGTGCCAGCAGCTTAAGGCTCACCGGGGCCAACGTCCTGACTTTC	CASSLRLTGANVLTF	TRBV5-8	TRBJ2-6	.	few
TGCAGTGCTAGACCGACTAGCGGGAGCTTCCAGCAGTACTTC	CSARPTSGSFQQYF	TRBV20-1	TRBJ2-5	TRBD2	few
TGCGCCAGCAGCCTCGTCCAAACGAATGAAGGCTACACCTTC	CASSLVQTNEGYTF	TRBV5-1	TRBJ1-2	.	many
TGTGCCAGCAGCCCAGAGGGAGTATATAGCTCCTATAATTCACCCCTCCACTTT	CASSPEGVYSSYNSPLHF	TRBV9	TRBJ1-6	.	few
TGTGCCAGCAGTTACGTCAGTGAGCAGTTCTTC	CASSYVSEQFF	TRBV6-2/TRBV6-3	TRBJ2-1	.	few
TGCGCCAGCAGCCAGGAACAGGGGATCGGGTACGAGCAGTACTTC	CASSQEQGIGYEQYF	TRBV4-3	TRBJ2-7	TRBD1	few
TGTGCCAGCAGCTTGACAGGGGGCGGCTATGGCTACACCTTC	CASSLTGGGYGYTF	TRBV7-9	TRBJ1-2	TRBD1	few
TGTGCCAGCAGCTTCCGACCGAGGACAGGGGTGAACGAGCAGTACTTC	CASSFRPRTGVNEQYF	TRBV7-9	TRBJ2-7	TRBD1	few
TGTGCCAGCAGCCAAGATGCCAGGGTGTTCAATGAGCAGTTCTTC	CASSQDARVFNEQFF	TRBV3-1	TRBJ2-1	.	.
TGCAGCGTTGACATCTGGGGAAGCCTCACCAGGTCCCAAGAGACCCAGTACTTC	CSVDIWGSLTRSQETQYF	TRBV29-1	TRBJ2-5	.	.
TGTGCCAGCAGCCGGGAGTGGGGAGAGACCCAGTACTTC	CASSREWGETQYF	TRBV3-1	TRBJ2-5	.	few
TGCAGTGCTAGTCCAGCGGGGGTTATCTTCCGTAATACGCAGTATTTT	CSASPAGVIFRNTQYF	TRBV20-1	TRBJ2-3	TRBD2	.
TGTGCCAGCAGCTTACTGGGGGCCCCAGATACGCAGTATTTT	CASSLLGAPDTQYF	TRBV11-2	TRBJ2-3	.	few
TGTGCCAGCAGCTTGGGACTAGCGGGAACCGAGCAGTACTTC	CASSLGLAGTEQYF	TRBV7-8	TRBJ2-7	TRBD2	.
TGTGCCAGCAGCTCATTTACAGGGTCCTATGGCTACACCTTC	CASSSFTGSYGYTF	TRBV7-2	TRBJ1-2	.	few
TGCGCCAGCGGCTGGGGAATGAACACTGAAGCTTTCTTT	CASGWGMNTEAFF	TRBV5-1	TRBJ1-1	.	.
TGTGCCAGCACCATCCCCAGGACAGGGGGGCGAAGGTTAATTCAAGGCTACACCTTC	CASTIPRTGGRRLIQGYTF	TRBV11-2	TRBJ1-2	TRBD1	few
TGTGCCAGCAGTGAACCCCCCGGGAAGGGGGAGTACTTC	CASSEPPGKGEYF	TRBV2	TRBJ2-7	.	.
TGTGCCAGCAGGGGACATCTCACTGAAGCTTTCTTT	CASRGHLTEAFF	TRBV25-1	TRBJ1-1	.	few
TGCAGCGTTGGGGCCGACAGATCCAATGGCTACACCTTC	CSVGADRSNGYTF	TRBV29-1	TRBJ1-2	.	.
TGTGCCAGCAGCTCATACATTAGCGGGGGGTTCTACGAGCAGTACTTC	CASSSYISGGFYEQYF	TRBV5-5	TRBJ2-7	TRBD2	.
TGTGCCAGCAGCCAGCGACCGGGACAGGGGGCGCCAGATACGCAGTATTTT	CASSQRPGQGAPDTQYF	TRBV7-9	TRBJ2-3	TRBD1	few
TGTGCCAGCAGTTTGCAGGGGACAAATAACTATGGCTACACCTTC	CASSLQGTNNYGYTF	TRBV2	TRBJ1-2	.	.
TGTGCCAGCCACGGGGGGAGGGGAGAGACCCAGTACTTC	CASHGGRGETQYF	TRBV12-3/TRBV12-4	TRBJ2-5	TRBD2	once
TGTGCCAGCAGTCCTGCTTCGGCAACTCTAGAGCAGATCGCCCAGTACTTC	CASSPASATLEQIAQYF	TRBV6-1	TRBJ2-7	.	few
TGTGCCAGCAGCCAAGTGGCGGGGGGGCCTGATGAGACCCAGTACTTC	CASSQVAGGPDETQYF	TRBV14	TRBJ2-5	TRBD2	few
TGCAGCGTACCGACAGTTTCCCAAGAGACCCAGTACTTC	CSVPTVSQETQYF	TRBV29-1	TRBJ2-5	.	few
TGCGCCAGCAGTCGGGGGTTCGGGACGTCTAATGAAAAACTGTTTTTT	CASSRGFGTSNEKLFF	TRBV4-1	TRBJ1-4	.	few
TGTGCCAGCAGTAAGCAGACTAGCGGATACAATGAGCAGTTCTTC	CASSKQTSGYNEQFF	TRBV2	TRBJ2-1	TRBD2	.
TGTGCCAGCAGCGACGACAGCGAAAAACTGTTTTTT	CASSDDSEKLFF	TRBV6-2/TRBV6-3	TRBJ1-4	.	.
TGTGCCAGCAGTCGAGGACGCCTCGGAAACACCATATATTTT	CASSRGRLGNTIYF	TRBV6-6	TRBJ1-3	.	few
TGCGCCAGCAGCCAAGAAGAGTTAAAGGTACTGGTCACTGAAGCTTTCTTT	CASSQEELKVLVTEAFF	TRBV4-1	TRBJ1-1	.	few
TGTGCCATCAGTGAGTCTTTGGACCCCAGAGTGGGCGGGGATGAGCAGTTCTTC	CAISESLDPRVGGDEQFF	TRBV10-3	TRBJ2-1	.	few
TGTGCCAGCAGTTGGGGCCTTGGGTCCTACGAGCAGTACTTC	CASSWGLGSYEQYF	TRBV12-3/TRBV12-4	TRBJ2-7	.	.
TGTGCCAGCAGAAAACAGGGGTTGGGAAAAGAGACCCAGTACTTC	CASRKQGLGKETQYF	TRBV6-2/TRBV6-3	TRBJ2-5	TRBD1	few
TGTGCCAGCAGCTTATCCCCCCCTAATCGGGGGAGACCCTATGAAGCTTTCTTT	CASSLSPPNRGRPYEAFF	TRBV5-5	TRBJ1-1	.	few
TGTGCCAGCAGCTCTACCTCTGTAGGATGGCCAGATACGCAGTATTTT	CASSSTSVGWPDTQYF	TRBV12-3/TRBV12-4	TRBJ2-3	.	few
TGTGCCAGCTCACCGAAGAGGACAGGGGGGGTGGATGAGCAGTTCTTC	CASSPKRTGGVDEQFF	TRBV18	TRBJ2-1	TRBD1	few
TGTGCCAGCAGTTACACCCAAGGGGCCAGGAAATCTCAGGGCTACACCTTC	CASSYTQGARKSQGYTF	TRBV6-5	TRBJ1-2	.	.
TGTGCCAGCAGTTACTCGTTCCCCCGGGACAGGGAAGTTGGGACTGAAGCTTTCTTT	CASSYSFPRDREVGTEAFF	TRBV6-5	TRBJ1-1	TRBD1	few
TGTGCCAGCAGCCTACTACTACACGAGGACAGGGAGGATGAGCAGTTCTTC	CASSLLLHEDREDEQFF	TRBV27	TRBJ2-1	TRBD1	few
TGTGCCAGCAGCCCGACTAGCGGGACTCAAGAGACCCAGTACTTC	CASSPTSGTQETQYF	TRBV11-2	TRBJ2-5	TRBD2	.
TGCAGCGTTGAGTCTCTTAATGAGCAGTTCTTC	CSVESLNEQFF	TRBV29-1	TRBJ2-1	.	.
TGTGCCAGCGCCCCAGGGGGGGCGATCTCCTACAATGAGCAGTTCTTC	CASAPGGAISYNEQFF	TRBV27	TRBJ2-1	.	few
TGTGCCAGCAGCCCCCGGGGCGGACAGGGGGGGGAAAAACTGTTTTTT	CASSPRGGQGGEKLFF	TRBV11-2	TRBJ1-4	TRBD1	few
TGTGCCAGCAGCTTGTCTCCAGGACAGAGTTCACCCCTCCACTTT	CASSLSPGQSSPLHF	TRBV5-4	TRBJ1-6	.	.